This TCR beta chain was recorded in a study of human T cells and chemical hapten exposure. TCRdb fed the RACE reads into MiXCR, producing one record per CDR3 protein. This sample has 120,000 or so distinct CDR3 sequences, with around an eighth found just once. Trimming took 2 bases from V and 5 from J; bases not matched to a gene: 6. The CDR3 is made up of 15 amino acids. Germline V gene sequence: CDR1 SEHNR, CDR2 FQNEAQ (reference sequence). This clonotype was counted between two and nine times. Regarding time point: pre-sensitization, week 0. The sample's treatment: therapeutic diphenylcyclopropenone sensitization with weekly scalp DPC.

The material was whole blood, obtained in connection with sensitization to the hapten diphenylcyclopropenone (DPC). This receptor was obtained from a woman under 30 with alopecia areata. Some clones in this sample may be carry-over from other donors' samples. This chain connects TRBV7-9 to TRBJ1-2; 9 bases are shared with TRBD1. The CDR3 loop is CASSLWRTGDYGYTF. The CDR3 DNA is TGTGCCAGCAGCTTATGGCGGACAGGGGATTATGGCTACACCTTC.